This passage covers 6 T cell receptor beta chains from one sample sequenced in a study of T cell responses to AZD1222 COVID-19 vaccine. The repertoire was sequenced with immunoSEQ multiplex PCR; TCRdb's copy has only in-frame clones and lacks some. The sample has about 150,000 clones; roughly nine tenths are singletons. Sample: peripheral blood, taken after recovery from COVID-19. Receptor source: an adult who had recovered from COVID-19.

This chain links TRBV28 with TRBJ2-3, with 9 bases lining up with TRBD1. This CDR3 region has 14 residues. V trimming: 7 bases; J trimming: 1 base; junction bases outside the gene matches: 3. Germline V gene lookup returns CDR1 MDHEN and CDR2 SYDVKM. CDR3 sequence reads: CASTGDRGTDTQYF. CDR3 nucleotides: TGTGCCAGCACCGGGGACAGGGGCACAGATACGCAGTATTTT.

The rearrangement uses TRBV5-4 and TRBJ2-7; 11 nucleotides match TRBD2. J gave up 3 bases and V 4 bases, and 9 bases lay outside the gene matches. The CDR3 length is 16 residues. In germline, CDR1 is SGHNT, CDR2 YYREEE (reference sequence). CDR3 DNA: TGTGCCAGCAGCCCTAGCTCGGGACTAGCGGTCTACGAGCAGTACTTC. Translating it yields CASSPSSGLAVYEQYF. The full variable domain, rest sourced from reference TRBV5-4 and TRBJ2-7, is ETGVTQSPTHLIKTRGQQVTLRCSSQSGHNTVSWYQQALGQGPQFIFQYYREEENGRGNFPPRFSGLQFPNYSSELNVNALELDDSALYLCASSPSSGLAVYEQYFGPGTRLTVT.

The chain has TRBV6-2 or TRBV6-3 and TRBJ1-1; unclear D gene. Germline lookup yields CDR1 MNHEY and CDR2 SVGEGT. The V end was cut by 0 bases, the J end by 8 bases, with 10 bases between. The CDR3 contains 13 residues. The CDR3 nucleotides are TGTGCCAGCAGTTACTCCCTGAACTGGGAAGCTTTCTTT. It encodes CASSYSLNWEAFF.

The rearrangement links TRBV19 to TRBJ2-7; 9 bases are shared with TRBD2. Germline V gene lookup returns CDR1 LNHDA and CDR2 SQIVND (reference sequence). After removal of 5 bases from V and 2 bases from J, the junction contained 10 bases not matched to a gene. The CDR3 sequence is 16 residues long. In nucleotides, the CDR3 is TGTGCCAGTAGTTTTAGCGGGAGTGCGGCCCCCTACGAGCAGTACTTC. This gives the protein CASSFSGSAAPYEQYF.

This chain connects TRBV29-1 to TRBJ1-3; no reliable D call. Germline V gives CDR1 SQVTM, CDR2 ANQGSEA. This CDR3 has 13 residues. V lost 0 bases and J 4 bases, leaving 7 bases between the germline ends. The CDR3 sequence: CSVEDGVGNTIYF. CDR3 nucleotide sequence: TGCAGCGTTGAAGACGGGGTCGGAAACACCATATATTTT.

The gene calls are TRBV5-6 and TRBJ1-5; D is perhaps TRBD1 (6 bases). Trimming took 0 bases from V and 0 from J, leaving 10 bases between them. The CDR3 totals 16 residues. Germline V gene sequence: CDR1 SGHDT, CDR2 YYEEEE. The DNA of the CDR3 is TGTGCCAGCAGCTTGGCCGGGGGCCTTAGCAATCAGCCCCAGCATTTT. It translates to CASSLAGGLSNQPQHF.